What follows are 32 T cell receptor beta chains derived from one specimen sequenced in a study of blood T cell repertoires in COVID-19. TCRdb's table, derived via immunoSEQ multiplex PCR, lists solely in-frame clones and lacks some. Found here are about 94,000 clones, roughly 80% of them singletons; the top ten hold roughly 53%. Sequencing was performed on peripheral blood. The source is a human donor in a cohort sampled during active COVID-19.

The J gene is TRBJ1-5, the V gene TRBV6-6; D possibly corresponds to TRBD1 (5 bases). V was pared by 4 bases and J by 6 bases, with 16 bases between. The length of the CDR3 is 15 residues. Germline assignment: CDR1 MNHNY and CDR2 SVGAGI (reference sequence). For the CDR3, the DNA is TGTGCCAGCAGTTTCCAAGGGCAGGGAGGTCAGCCCCAGCATTTT. Protein: CASSFQGQGGQPQHF.

A few counts support this clone. This chain uses TRBV19 with TRBJ2-3, with 9 bases aligning to TRBD1. CDR1 LNHDA and CDR2 SQIVND come from the germline V gene (reference sequence). V lost 6 bases to trimming and J lost 6 bases; unmatched junction nucleotides: 10. The CDR3 sequence is 15 residues long. The CDR3 spells CASSPGQGLADTQYF. In DNA form, the CDR3 reads TGTGCCAGTAGCCCGGGACAGGGATTGGCGGATACGCAGTATTTT.

This sequence joins TRBV21-1 and TRBJ2-3; the table's D gene call, TRBD2, was not cross checked with the DNA. TRBV21-1 constitutes a pseudogene. The CDR3 extends over 16 amino acids. The CDR3 region has the DNA TGTGCCAGCAGCAAAGCCCCTAGCGGTTCCACAGATACGCAGTATTTT. This encodes CASSKAPSGSTDTQYF.

The V call is TRBV6-2 or TRBV6-3, the J call TRBJ2-3, with TRBD2 matching over 9 bases. The length of the CDR3 is 15 residues. The germline V gene has CDR1 MNHEY and CDR2 SVGEGT. Trimming cost V 2 bases and J 0 bases; bases outside gene matches: 0. CDR3 nucleotides: TGTGCCAGCAGTTACACTAGCGGGAGCACAGATACGCAGTATTTT. This gives the protein CASSYTSGSTDTQYF.

V gene TRBV7-2 combines with J gene TRBJ2-1; 11 bases are shared with TRBD2. This CDR3 is built from 18 residues. The germline gives CDR1 SGHTA, CDR2 FQGNSA. The trim removed 5 bases at V and 0 bases at J, leaving 9 bases unmatched. DNA of the CDR3: TGTGCCAGCAGCCCTCTAGCGGGAGGACTCTTCTCCTACAATGAGCAGTTCTTC. Translation: CASSPLAGGLFSYNEQFF.

J is TRBJ2-5 and V is TRBV15, with 9 nucleotides matching TRBD2. The V gene end was trimmed by 2 bases and the J gene end by 2 bases; junction bases not matched to a gene: 9. CDR3 length equals 17 residues. CDR1 and CDR2 from the germline V gene are LNHNV and YYDKDF (reference sequence). The CDR3 here is CATSRRTTSGPQETQYF. DNA for the CDR3: TGTGCCACCAGCAGACGAACCACTAGCGGGCCACAAGAGACCCAGTACTTC.

The genes are TRBV9 and TRBJ2-3; D uncertain. CDR1 and CDR2 (germline): SGDLS, YYNGEE. This CDR3 comprises 14 residues. Trimming removed 7 bases from V and 5 bases from J, with 17 bases in between. In DNA form, the CDR3 reads TGTGCCAGCCCCCCCAAACCCGCGGTAGATACGCAGTATTTT. Translation: CASPPKPAVDTQYF.

V and J are TRBV4-3 and TRBJ2-7, with D possibly matching TRBD1 (5 bases). CDR1 and CDR2 from the germline V gene are LGHNA and YSLEER. CDR3 length equals 14 residues. Trimming cost V 1 base and J 6 bases, with 13 bases left between them. The CDR3 coding sequence is TGCGCCAGCAGCCAAGGGGTTTGGGGCGCCGAGCAGTACTTC. Encoded protein: CASSQGVWGAEQYF.

The chain is built from TRBV24-1 and TRBJ2-7; 7 bases fit TRBD2. After removal of 4 bases from V and 2 bases from J, the junction contained 4 bases not matched to a gene. The CDR3 has 14 residues. The germline CDR1 and CDR2 sequences are KGHDR and SFDVKD. The CDR3 here is CATSDTSGTYEQYF. In DNA form, the CDR3 reads TGTGCCACCAGTGACACAAGCGGGACCTACGAGCAGTACTTC.

V and J are TRBV6-5 and TRBJ2-2; tentatively, D is TRBD2 (5 bases). From germline, CDR1 is MNHEY and CDR2 SVGAGI. The V gene lost 6 bases and the J gene lost 8 bases, with 16 bases spanning the gap. The CDR3 contains 14 residues. CDR3 coding DNA: TGTGCCAGCAGGTCATTCTCAAGAGGGGGGGAGCTGTTTTTT. This codes for CASRSFSRGGELFF.

The chain is built from TRBV9 and TRBJ2-7, with 12 bases matching TRBD2. This CDR3 has 14 amino acids. Germline CDR1 SGDLS, CDR2 YYNGEE. With 4 bases clipped from V and 6 bases from J, the junction kept 5 bases outside the gene matches. CDR3 region: CASSLTSGSGEQYF. CDR3 nucleotide sequence: TGTGCCAGCAGCTTGACTAGCGGGAGTGGCGAGCAGTACTTC.

The gene calls are TRBV9 and TRBJ2-5; a weak D match, TRBD2 (6 bases). Germline-derived CDR1 and CDR2 are SGDLS and YYNGEE. The CDR3 length is 13 residues. The V and J ends lost 7 bases and 5 bases respectively, with 15 bases between them. CDR3 sequence reads: CASGRDSLETQYF. The CDR3 DNA reads as TGTGCCAGCGGAAGGGACTCTTTGGAGACCCAGTACTTC.

The rearrangement uses TRBV12-3 or TRBV12-4 and TRBJ1-4; unclear D gene. CDR3 length: 12 residues. Trimming stripped 6 bases from V and 8 bases from J, with 10 bases between. DNA of the CDR3: TGTGCCAGCAGGGCTCAGGCAGAAAAACTGTTTTTT. Its protein product is CASRAQAEKLFF.

Here the CDR3 DNA reads TGTGCCAGCAGGCAAGACTTCTCTGGGGCCAACGTCCTGACTTTC. Amino acid sequence: CASRQDFSGANVLTF. The gene calls are TRBV6-5 and TRBJ2-6; D not resolved. The CDR3 loop spans 15 amino acids. Trimming took 6 bases from V and 0 from J, leaving 9 bases between them. CDR1 MNHEY and CDR2 SVGAGI come from the germline V gene.

The gene calls are TRBV30 and TRBJ2-1; D not certain. V was cut by 0 bases and J by 5 bases, with 11 bases left in between. The CDR3 covers 14 residues. Germline CDR1 and CDR2: GTSNPN and SVGIG (reference sequence). In DNA form, the CDR3 reads TGTGCCTGGAGTGTCCACTATTCCCACAATGAGCAGTTCTTC. Protein product: CAWSVHYSHNEQFF.

CDR3 coding DNA: TGTGCCAGCAGTTCTTATAGCAAATATGGCTACACCTTC. It translates to CASSSYSKYGYTF. V gene TRBV27 combines with J gene TRBJ1-2; D ambiguous. The CDR3 contains 13 residues. Germline assignment: CDR1 MNHEY and CDR2 SMNVEV (reference sequence). Deletions cut 4 bases from V and 5 bases from J, with 11 bases between.

V gene TRBV3-1 (or the pseudogene TRBV3-2) combines with J gene TRBJ2-1; 12 bases line up with TRBD2. Trimming at V came to 0 bases and at J to 0 bases, leaving 6 bases not matched to a gene. This CDR3 has 19 amino acids. The germline CDR1 and CDR2 sequences are LGHDT and YNNKEL (reference sequence). The CDR3 reads CASSQDVTSGGSSYNEQFF. CDR3 nucleotides: TGTGCCAGCAGCCAAGATGTCACTAGCGGGGGGAGCTCCTACAATGAGCAGTTCTTC.

This clone showed up just once. V usage is TRBV15 and J usage is TRBJ2-7, with 8 bases aligning to TRBD2. Per germline, CDR1 LNHNV and CDR2 YYDKDF (reference sequence). The CDR3 consists of 16 residues. Germline trimming cut 5 bases from V and 4 bases from J; bases unmatched to any gene: 13. The CDR3 sequence is CATSSRLGSGSYEQYF. In nucleotides, the CDR3 is TGTGCCACCAGCTCCCGGCTCGGGAGCGGGAGTTACGAGCAGTACTTC.

V gene TRBV5-8 combines with J gene TRBJ2-2; TRBD2 aligns across 12 bases. This CDR3 spans 15 amino acids. In germline, CDR1 is SGHTS, CDR2 YDEGEE. The V segment lost 7 bases and the J segment 4 bases; nucleotides outside the gene matches: 5. The CDR3 nucleotides are TGTGCCAGCTCTAGCGGGAGGGCCCGCACCGGGGAGCTGTTTTTT. It encodes CASSSGRARTGELFF.

The rearrangement joins TRBV5-4 to TRBJ2-2; 10 positions match TRBD1. The CDR3 is made up of 16 amino acids. Germline V CDR1 and CDR2: SGHNT, YYREEE (reference sequence). V gave up 0 bases and J gave up 6 bases; unmatched junction bases: 5. Here the CDR3 reads CASSLVSGTGAGELFF. The CDR3 coding sequence is TGTGCCAGCAGCTTGGTTTCCGGGACAGGGGCCGGGGAGCTGTTTTTT.

J is TRBJ1-5 and V is TRBV3-1 (or the pseudogene TRBV3-2), with 8 bases that match TRBD1. V lost 1 base, J lost 6 bases, and 2 bases stayed unmatched. Germline assignment: CDR1 LGHDT and CDR2 YNNKEL (reference sequence). The CDR3 spans 14 residues. This CDR3 reads CASSQGQGTQPQHF. The CDR3 nucleotides read TGTGCCAGCAGCCAAGGACAGGGGACTCAGCCCCAGCATTTT.

The V gene is TRBV23-1, the J gene TRBJ1-1; possibly TRBD1 for D (6 bases). TRBV23-1 is recorded as an ORF, its role being uncertain. V was cut by 6 bases and J by 6 bases, with 17 bases left in between. The CDR3 is made up of 14 amino acids. The DNA of the CDR3 is TGCGCCAGCAGCCCAAGGAGTGGGGGCTCTGAAGCTTTCTTT. The encoded protein is CASSPRSGGSEAFF.

The CDR3 loop is CASSGPRVAYGYTF. Here the CDR3 DNA reads TGTGCCAGCTCAGGCCCCAGGGTCGCCTATGGCTACACCTTC. This chain joins TRBV18 and TRBJ1-2, with D possibly matching TRBD1 (5 bases). The V gene lost 5 bases and the J gene lost 4 bases, with 14 bases spanning the gap. The CDR3 runs to 14 residues. CDR1 and CDR2 from the germline V gene are KGHSH and LQKENI.

This chain connects TRBV28 to TRBJ2-5, with 7 bases identical to TRBD1. Germline CDR1 and CDR2: MDHEN and SYDVKM. The CDR3 is made up of 15 amino acids. The V segment lost 4 bases and the J segment 4 bases; nucleotides outside the gene matches: 9. In DNA form, the CDR3 reads TGTGCCAGCAGTTCGGCGGCAGGGGGTTTAGAGACCCAGTACTTC. Amino acids: CASSSAAGGLETQYF.

The chain couples TRBV4-3 to TRBJ2-7, with TRBD1 matching over 8 bases. CDR3 length: 15 amino acids. The V gene end was trimmed by 3 bases and the J gene end by 2 bases; junction bases not matched to a gene: 6. Per the germline V gene, CDR1 is LGHNA and CDR2 is YSLEER. CDR3 region: CASSQTGTGPYEQYF. CDR3 bases: TGCGCCAGCAGCCAGACCGGGACAGGCCCCTACGAGCAGTACTTC.

The rearrangement links TRBV18 to TRBJ2-3, with 9 bases fitting TRBD1. With V trimmed by 5 bases and J by 1 base, 4 bases remained unmatched. Germline V gene sequence: CDR1 KGHSH, CDR2 LQKENI. This CDR3 contains 15 residues. Written as DNA, the CDR3 is TGTGCCAGCTCAACTAGGACAGGGGGCACAGATACGCAGTATTTT. This encodes CASSTRTGGTDTQYF.

The rearrangement joins TRBV14 to TRBJ2-4; maybe TRBD2 (5 bases). Deletions cut 0 bases from V and 1 base from J, with 10 bases between. CDR3 length equals 16 residues. Germline-derived CDR1 and CDR2 are SGHDN and FVKESK. CDR3 residues: CASSQEVGGAKNIQYF. CDR3 in DNA: TGTGCCAGCAGCCAAGAAGTTGGCGGGGCCAAAAACATTCAGTACTTC.

A few counts support this clone. This chain links TRBV10-1 with TRBJ1-6, with D possibly matching TRBD1 (5 bases). Germline V lookup: CDR1 WNHNN, CDR2 SYGVQD (reference sequence). The V end was cut by 5 bases, the J end by 7 bases, with 18 bases between. The CDR3 spans 16 residues. The CDR3 loop reads CASSSHGRGWNSPLHF. The CDR3 nucleotides are TGCGCCAGCAGTTCCCACGGTCGGGGGTGGAATTCACCCCTCCACTTT.

The V call is TRBV24-1, the J call TRBJ2-1; maybe TRBD2 (6 bases). Trimming took off 3 bases at V and 8 bases at J, with 16 bases between the two ends. The germline V gene has CDR1 KGHDR and CDR2 SFDVKD. This CDR3 contains 15 residues. The CDR3 spells CATSDTGAPGHEQFF. CDR3 DNA sequence: TGTGCCACCAGTGATACGGGAGCGCCTGGCCATGAGCAGTTCTTC.

This CDR3 is CASSQPTSGRYNEQFF. The CDR3 DNA reads as TGCGCCAGCAGCCAACCCACTAGCGGGAGGTACAATGAGCAGTTCTTC. The chain employs TRBV4-1 and TRBJ2-1; 12 nucleotides align to TRBD2. The length of the CDR3 is 16 residues. V shed 2 bases, J shed 4 bases, and the junction held 3 bases outside the gene matches. In germline, CDR1 is MGHRA, CDR2 YSYEKL.

The chain links TRBV7-8 to TRBJ2-2; 8 positions match TRBD1. CDR1 and CDR2 (germline): SGHVS, FQNEAQ. CDR3 length equals 15 residues. Losses at the gene ends were 5 bases for V and 4 bases for J; bases not matched to a gene: 6. The CDR3, as DNA: TGTGCCAGCAGCCGAGCGCAGGGGGCCACCGGGGAGCTGTTTTTT. Encoded protein: CASSRAQGATGELFF.

This clone showed up just once. The V and J genes are TRBV28 and TRBJ1-5; 9 bases are a match to TRBD1. The CDR3 is 15 amino acids. Germline assignment: CDR1 MDHEN and CDR2 SYDVKM. The V gene end was trimmed by 5 bases and the J gene end by 5 bases; junction bases not matched to a gene: 7. CDR3: CASSAIQGADQPQHF. The CDR3 DNA reads as TGTGCCAGCAGTGCCATACAGGGGGCAGATCAGCCCCAGCATTTT.